The rows below give T cell receptor beta chains drawn from one sample of a study of T cells in Graves' hyperthyroidism and ophthalmopathy. TCRdb ran MiXCR on the multiplex PCR reads and lists one entry per CDR3 protein. There are under 500,000 distinct CDR3 sequences in the sample; more than 13% occur only once, and 25% to 30% lies in the top ten. The sequenced material came from blood. These receptors came from a middle-aged man with Graves' ophthalmopathy. CDR3s include the opening cysteine and the closing phenylalanine or tryptophan. The D gene is left open where the match is weak. Expanded clones get a size class; other rows say once, few or many, or leave the size out.

>NA|many|TRBV30|TRBJ2-2
TGTGCCTGGAGTGTTCCCCGGGAGCCTGATACCGGGGAGCTGTTTTTT
CAWSVPREPDTGELFF
>TRBD2|NA|TRBV6-1|TRBJ2-7
TGTGCCAGCAGGTCCGGGACTAGCGGGAGGGGACTCTACGAGCAGTACTTC
CASRSGTSGRGLYEQYF
>TRBD1|many|TRBV5-1|TRBJ1-1
TGCGCCAGCAGCTCCTACAGGGGAAATAACACTGAAGCTTTCTTT
CASSSYRGNNTEAFF
>NA|NA|TRBV10-1|TRBJ2-5
TGCGCCAGCAGTATAGGGATGGAAGAGACCCAGTACTTC
CASSIGMEETQYF
>TRBD1|many|TRBV6-2/TRBV6-3|TRBJ2-7
TGTGCCAGCAGTTACCCCGGGACAGTGGACGAGCAGTACTTC
CASSYPGTVDEQYF
>TRBD2|NA|TRBV5-1|TRBJ2-5
TGCGCCAGCAGCTCCGGGGGGTACGGAGAGACCCAGTACTTC
CASSSGGYGETQYF
>NA|many|TRBV27|TRBJ2-7
TGTGCCAGCAGAATTATAGCGGAGACCTACGAGCAGTACTTC
CASRIIAETYEQYF
>TRBD2|few|TRBV29-1|TRBJ2-7
TGCAGCGTTGAAGACCGGGGGGAGGGAGGGGAGCAGTACTTC
CSVEDRGEGGEQYF
>NA|many|TRBV6-5|TRBJ2-7
TGTGCCAGCAGTTACTCGACCGTTAGCTCCTACGAGCAGTACTTC
CASSYSTVSSYEQYF
>TRBD1|many|TRBV5-1|TRBJ1-2
TGCGCCAGCAGCAATCAACAGGGGGCTGGCTACTATGGCTACACCTTC
CASSNQQGAGYYGYTF
>TRBD1|NA|TRBV12-3/TRBV12-4|TRBJ2-1
TGTGCCAGCAGTCGTCTTGGGACAGGGGCTATCAATGAGCAGTTCTTC
CASSRLGTGAINEQFF
>NA|NA|TRBV12-3/TRBV12-4|TRBJ1-3
TGTGCCAGCAGTTTTTCGGTATTAGAGGGAAACACCATATATTTT
CASSFSVLEGNTIYF
>NA|few|TRBV7-9|TRBJ2-7
TGTGCCAGCAGCTCAGGAGTCGACAGCTACGAGCAGTACTTC
CASSSGVDSYEQYF
>TRBD2|NA|TRBV5-1|TRBJ2-5
TGCGCCAGCAGCCCTCGGGAGGGCAGGGGACTAGCGGAACAAGAGACCCAGTACTTC
CASSPREGRGLAEQETQYF
>NA|many|TRBV18|TRBJ2-5
TGTGCCAGCTCACCGTCCGGGCAAGAGACCCAGTACTTC
CASSPSGQETQYF
>TRBD1|NA|TRBV20-1|TRBJ2-2
TGCAGTGCTAGAAGTTGGGACAGGGGAGCCGGGGAGCTGTTTTTT
CSARSWDRGAGELFF
>TRBD1|many|TRBV20-1|TRBJ1-3
TGCAGTGCTAGGGCTTACAGGGGCAGTGGAAACACCATATATTTT
CSARAYRGSGNTIYF
>TRBD2|NA|TRBV24-1|TRBJ2-1
TGTGCCACCAGTGATGCTAGCGGGAGCTTTAGTGAGCAGTTCTTC
CATSDASGSFSEQFF
>TRBD2|many|TRBV5-1|TRBJ2-1
TGCGCCAGCAGCTTAGAACCCGGGACTAGCGGCTACAATGAGCAGTTCTTC
CASSLEPGTSGYNEQFF
>NA|many|TRBV5-8|TRBJ2-7
TGTGCCAGCAGCTTGGCTGGGGGCGCCCGATCCTACGAGCAGTACTTC
CASSLAGGARSYEQYF
>NA|many|TRBV5-1|TRBJ2-1
TGCGCCAGCAGCTTCGACCCGCTCAATGAGCAGTTCTTC
CASSFDPLNEQFF
>NA|few|TRBV20-1|TRBJ1-5
TGCAGTGCTAGGGACAGTTACGATAGCAATCAGCCCCAGCATTTT
CSARDSYDSNQPQHF
>TRBD2|many|TRBV11-2|TRBJ2-7
TGTGCCAGCAGCTTAGCCGGGACTAGCGGGCCGTACGAGCAGTACTTC
CASSLAGTSGPYEQYF
>NA|many|TRBV2|TRBJ2-6
TGTGCCAGCAGTGATCAGCGCTCTGGGGCCAACGTCCTGACTTTC
CASSDQRSGANVLTF
>NA|few|TRBV29-1|TRBJ2-1
TGCAGCCAGGGGGGCGGAGAATACAATGAGCAGTTCTTC
CSQGGGEYNEQFF
>NA|NA|TRBV28|TRBJ2-1
TGTGCCAGCAGCCGACCTCGCGGGGACGATGGTCACAATGAGCAGTTCTTC
CASSRPRGDDGHNEQFF
>NA|many|TRBV27|TRBJ1-1
TGTGCCAGCAGCAGCTACTACGGTCCCAAGGACACTGAAGCTTTCTTT
CASSSYYGPKDTEAFF
>TRBD2|many|TRBV6-6|TRBJ2-7
TGTGCCAGCAGTTACTCGAGGCGGGAGGGTTCCGAGCAGTACTTC
CASSYSRREGSEQYF
>NA|many|TRBV5-5|TRBJ2-5
TGTGCCAGCAGCTTGGAAACTAGATTTGAGACCCAGTACTTC
CASSLETRFETQYF
>TRBD1|many|TRBV6-1|TRBJ2-7
TGTGCCAGCAGTGGAAAAACAGGGGGTTCCATCGAGCAGTACTTC
CASSGKTGGSIEQYF
>NA|many|TRBV5-6|TRBJ2-7
TGTGCCAGCAGTTCCGTGGACACGACCTACGAGCAGTACTTC
CASSSVDTTYEQYF
>NA|many|TRBV12-3/TRBV12-4|TRBJ2-3
TGTGCCAGCAGCCTTAATACGCAGTATTTT
CASSLNTQYF
>NA|many|TRBV18|TRBJ2-3
TGTGCCAGCTCACCAGCGGAATCTAGCACAGATACGCAGTATTTT
CASSPAESSTDTQYF
>NA|many|TRBV3-1|TRBJ1-3
TGTGCCAGCAAGGGGATCTACGACTCTGGAAACACCATATATTTT
CASKGIYDSGNTIYF
>NA|few|TRBV4-1|TRBJ1-1
TGCGCCAGCAGCACGGAACAGGGTTGGAACACTGAAGCTTTCTTT
CASSTEQGWNTEAFF
>NA|many|TRBV27|TRBJ2-2
TGTGCCAGCAGTTTATGGGTTACCGGGACTCCTAACACCGGGGAGCTGTTTTTT
CASSLWVTGTPNTGELFF
>NA|NA|TRBV12-3/TRBV12-4|TRBJ1-1
TGTGCCAGCCGGCAGGGGAACACTGAAGCTTTCTTT
CASRQGNTEAFF
>TRBD2|few|TRBV10-1|TRBJ2-2
TGCGCCAGCAGCGACGGAAGACTAGCGGGACACACCGGGGAGCTGTTTTTT
CASSDGRLAGHTGELFF
>NA|many|TRBV12-3/TRBV12-4|TRBJ2-7
TGTGCCAGCAGTTTGAACGGAGGGCCTTCCTACGAGCAGTACTTC
CASSLNGGPSYEQYF
>NA|NA|TRBV4-1|TRBJ2-3
TGCGCCAGCAGCCAAGGTGGAGGGGGCATCACAGATACGCAGTATTTT
CASSQGGGGITDTQYF
>NA|NA|TRBV7-9|TRBJ2-7
TGTGCCAGCAGCCGGTCGGACGGCGAGCAGTACTTC
CASSRSDGEQYF
>NA|NA|TRBV9|TRBJ2-1
TGTGCCAGCAGCGTAGAATCGGCTTCATACAATGAGCAGTTCTTC
CASSVESASYNEQFF
>TRBD2|many|TRBV7-3|TRBJ2-1
TGTGCCAGCGGAATAGCGGGAGGTGAAGAGCAGTTCTTC
CASGIAGGEEQFF
>NA|many|TRBV11-3|TRBJ2-7
TGTGCCAGCAGCTTAGATATCGACGAGCAGTACTTC
CASSLDIDEQYF
>NA|NA|TRBV12-3/TRBV12-4|TRBJ1-6
TGTGCCAGCAGCTTAAACCTTTTCAATTCACCCCTCCACTTT
CASSLNLFNSPLHF
>NA|few|TRBV20-1|TRBJ1-3
TGCAGTGCTAGAGATCTAAGGGAATGGACGGGAAACACCATATATTTT
CSARDLREWTGNTIYF
>TRBD1|NA|TRBV6-1|TRBJ1-5
TGTGCCAGCAGTACGAGGGACAGAAATCAGTCCCAGCATTTT
CASSTRDRNQSQHF
>TRBD1|NA|TRBV10-3|TRBJ2-7
TGTGCCATCATGCAGACAGGGGGCGAGTACGAGCAGTACTTC
CAIMQTGGEYEQYF
>NA|many|TRBV6-1|TRBJ1-3
TGTGCCAGCGGTCGCGACTCTGGAAACACCATATATTTT
CASGRDSGNTIYF
>NA|many|TRBV7-9|TRBJ2-7
TGTGCCAGCAGCTTACCGGGAAAAACTTACGAGCAGTACTTC
CASSLPGKTYEQYF
>TRBD2|NA|TRBV10-2|TRBJ2-2
TGCGCCAGCAGTGAGGTGCAGCGGGGGACCGGGGAGCTGTTTTTT
CASSEVQRGTGELFF
>NA|NA|TRBV20-1|TRBJ1-2
TGCAGTGCTAGAGAAACAGGGACGCCTTATTATGGCTACACCTTC
CSARETGTPYYGYTF
>NA|many|TRBV7-6|TRBJ2-7
TGTGCCAGCGGCGGAGGGGGCTACGAGCAGTACTTC
CASGGGGYEQYF
>NA|NA|TRBV10-3|TRBJ2-6
TGTGCCATCAAGGGCGGTGGGGCCAACGTCCTGACTTTC
CAIKGGGANVLTF
>NA|many|TRBV30|TRBJ2-7
TGTGCCTGGAGTGTAACGCCGGGGGCCGGTGCGGGTTACCTCTACGAGCAGTACTTC
CAWSVTPGAGAGYLYEQYF
>NA|many|TRBV30|TRBJ2-3
TGTGCCTGGAGTTTCAGGGGAGATACGCAGTATTTT
CAWSFRGDTQYF
>NA|many|TRBV3-1|TRBJ2-1
TGTGCCAGCAGTCGATCCTACAATGAGCAGTTCTTC
CASSRSYNEQFF
>NA|many|TRBV2|TRBJ2-1
TGTGCCAGCAGTGGGCACGGTTACAATGAGCAGTTCTTC
CASSGHGYNEQFF
>NA|many|TRBV10-3|TRBJ1-1
TGTGCCATCAAGCTAAAGACAGAGAACACTGAAGCTTTCTTT
CAIKLKTENTEAFF